The 19 T cell receptor beta chains listed next were all sequenced from one sample in a study of spatial heterogeneity in lung cancer. MiXCR, applied by TCRdb to the 5' RACE reads, yields one record per CDR3 protein. The data show around 5,000 distinct CDR3 sequences, 4% to 5.5% seen once. The time point denotes: sample taken at primary tumor resection. The specimen was normal lung tissue next to the tumor, collected at surgery. The source is a female donor with early-stage non-small cell lung cancer.

The chain recombines TRBV2 with TRBJ2-3, with D uncertain. The CDR3 has 14 residues. Trimming cost V 7 bases and J 3 bases, with 14 bases left between them. Germline CDR1 and CDR2: SNHLY and FYNNEI. CDR3 protein: CASTGRQNTDTQYF. The CDR3 nucleotides read TGTGCCAGCACTGGGCGGCAGAATACAGATACGCAGTATTTT.

In its sample, this clonotype is medium-sized. This chain links TRBV9 with TRBJ1-1; a possible D gene is TRBD1 (5 bases). The germline V gene has CDR1 SGDLS and CDR2 YYNGEE. The V and J ends lost 4 bases and 1 base respectively, with 17 bases between them. This CDR3 region has 16 residues. CDR3 nucleotide sequence: TGTGCCAGCAGCCCAGAGCTCCGGACAACGAACACTGAAGCTTTCTTT. Protein sequence: CASSPELRTTNTEAFF.

A few counts support this clonotype. The chain carries TRBV20-1 and TRBJ2-3, with TRBD2 identical over 14 bases. Trimming cost V 6 bases and J 3 bases; bases outside gene matches: 8. The CDR3 is 16 residues long. Germline values: CDR1 DFQATT, CDR2 SNEGSKA (reference sequence). CDR3 loop: CSAGFGLAGGTDTQYF. The CDR3 DNA reads as TGCAGTGCCGGATTCGGACTAGCGGGAGGAACAGATACGCAGTATTTT.

This clonotype is categorized as medium-sized. The chain joins TRBV7-8 to TRBJ1-6; D call uncertain. V was trimmed by 4 bases and J by 13 bases, leaving 14 bases between them. CDR3 size: 13 residues. Germline CDR1 SGHVS, CDR2 FQNEAQ. As DNA, the CDR3 is TGTGCCAGCAGCTCCAGTGTCGAATCCCCCCTCCACTTT. This translates into CASSSSVESPLHF.

This clonotype was detected many times. The rearrangement links TRBV7-2 to TRBJ2-1; no reliable D call. Germline CDR1 reads SGHTA; CDR2 reads FQGNSA. CDR3 length: 13 residues. The V end lost 7 bases, the J end lost 9 bases, and 16 bases lay between the germline ends. CDR3 in amino acids: CASNLERYREQFF. The CDR3 region has the DNA TGTGCCAGCAACCTCGAGAGATACCGTGAGCAGTTCTTC.

In its sample, this clonotype is medium-sized (0.01 to 0.1%). The chain is built from TRBV20-1 and TRBJ1-4; 7 nucleotides align to TRBD1. The junction had 8 bases not matched to a gene; V was cut back by 1 base and J by 6 bases. The germline CDR1 and CDR2 sequences are DFQATT and SNEGSKA (reference sequence). There are 15 residues in the CDR3. The CDR3 sequence: CSARGFDRADEKLFF. Here the CDR3 DNA reads TGCAGTGCTAGAGGCTTTGACAGGGCGGATGAAAAACTGTTTTTT.

This clonotype has just a few counts. This may arise from a read error, as a much more abundant clone is one base away. The rearrangement joins TRBV4-1 to TRBJ1-2; the D gene is possibly TRBD1 (6 bases). This CDR3 spans 15 amino acids. Looked up from germline, CDR1 is MGHRA and CDR2 is YSYEKL. In DNA, the CDR3 is TGCGCCAGCAGCCAAGCCCTCCGACAGGTCTATGGCTACAACTTC. Translating it yields CASSQALRQVYGYNF.

This clonotype is medium-sized (0.01 to 0.1%) within its sample. One end of the junction varies from germline; a read error may be responsible. The gene calls are TRBV7-7 and TRBJ2-2; tentatively, D is TRBD1 (6 bases). Germline V lookup: CDR1 SSHAT, CDR2 FNYEAQ (reference sequence). This CDR3 contains 19 residues. The CDR3 DNA sequence: TGTGCTAGCAGCTCACAGGGTCACCCCTTGGCTTCGAACACCGGGGAGCTGTTTTTT. It is translated as CASSSQGHPLASNTGELFF.

By share, this clonotype counts as medium-sized. The CDR3 is CSVAGGNTIYF. CDR3 coding DNA: TGCAGCGTTGCCGGGGGTAACACCATATATTTT. The chain is built from TRBV29-1 and TRBJ1-3, with TRBD1 as a possible D gene (5 bases). V lost 4 bases, J lost 7 bases, and 8 bases lay in between. The germline V gene has CDR1 SQVTM and CDR2 ANQGSEA. The CDR3 sequence is 11 residues long.

This clonotype is medium-sized. This chain uses TRBV28 with TRBJ2-3; D uncertain. The CDR3 runs to 17 residues. V lost 4 bases to trimming and J lost 2 bases, with 19 bases between them. Looked up from germline, CDR1 is MDHEN and CDR2 is SYDVKM. CDR3 in amino acids: CASSSPYRLWDTDTQYF. For the CDR3, the DNA is TGTGCCAGCAGTTCCCCGTACCGACTCTGGGACACAGATACGCAGTATTTT.

In its sample, this clonotype ranks as medium-sized (0.01 to 0.1%). The V and J genes are TRBV11-2 and TRBJ2-7, with D possibly matching TRBD1 (6 bases). The germline V gene encodes CDR1 SGHAT and CDR2 FQNNGV. With 5 bases removed from V and 0 bases from J, the gap between germline ends came to 11 bases. The CDR3 is 14 amino acids. The CDR3 nucleotides are TGTGCCAGCAGCATGGACAGTACCTCCTACGAGCAGTACTTC. Its protein product is CASSMDSTSYEQYF.

Relative to its sample, this clonotype is medium-sized. The chain couples TRBV27 to TRBJ2-7; 13 bases map to TRBD2. In germline, CDR1 is MNHEY, CDR2 SMNVEV (reference sequence). With 3 bases clipped from V and 4 bases from J, the junction kept 6 bases outside the gene matches. This CDR3 is 16 amino acids long. The DNA of the CDR3 is TGTGCCAGCAGTTTTTCTGGACTAGCGGGAGAATACGAGCAGTACTTC. Amino acids: CASSFSGLAGEYEQYF.

This clonotype was detected many times. CDR3 nucleotides: TGCGCCAGCAGTGATGGTGGGAGAAATCCAGATACGCAGTATTTT. Protein product: CASSDGGRNPDTQYF. The genes are TRBV10-1 and TRBJ2-3, with D possibly TRBD2 on 5 matching bases. In germline, CDR1 is WNHNN, CDR2 SYGVQD (reference sequence). The CDR3 sequence is 15 residues long. V was trimmed by 3 bases and J by 4 bases, leaving 14 bases between them.

This clonotype was detected many times. This may be a read error: a much more frequent sequence differs by one nucleotide. This chain connects TRBV11-2 to TRBJ2-6; a weak D match, TRBD1 (5 bases). The CDR3 is 15 residues long. Germline loops: CDR1 SGHAT, CDR2 FQNNGV. This CDR3 is CASSLVHSGANVLNF. In DNA, the CDR3 is TGTGCCAGCAGCTTAGTCCACTCTGGGGCCAACGTCCTGAATTTC.

In regard to this clonotype: A clone one base away is much larger, so this may be a read error. The chain links TRBV6-6 to TRBJ1-2; 9 bases align to TRBD1. Germline CDR1 and CDR2: MNHNY and SVGAGI (reference sequence). CDR3 length: 13 amino acids. CDR3 region: CASSPTGGYGYNF. The CDR3 DNA reads as TGTGCCAGCAGCCCTACAGGGGGCTATGGCTACAACTTC.

This clonotype was seen many times. This sequence may be a read error, since a much larger clone differs from it by one base. J is TRBJ1-2 and V is TRBV18, with a possible D match to TRBD1 (5 bases). Germline values: CDR1 KGHSH, CDR2 LQKENI. The CDR3 has 12 amino acids. CDR3 sequence (DNA): TGTGCCAGCTCACCACCGAGGGGTAGCTACAACTTC. This codes for CASSPPRGSYNF. The full variable domain, its missing parts supplied by reference TRBV18 and TRBJ1-2, is NAGVMQNPRHLVRRRGQEARLRCSPMKGHSHVYWYRQLPEEGLKFMVYLQKENIIDESGMPKERFSAEFPKEGPSILRIQQVVRGDSAAYFCASSPPRGSYNFGSGTRLTVV.

This clonotype was seen ten or more times. This sequence joins TRBV5-1 and TRBJ2-5; 7 nucleotides align to TRBD2. With V trimmed by 0 bases and J by 0 bases, 2 bases remained unmatched. CDR1 and CDR2 (germline): SGHRS, YFSETQ. The CDR3 consists of 15 residues. CDR3 nucleotides: TGCGCCAGCAGCTTGGCCGCGGGGGACCAAGAGACCCAGTACTTC. This sequence encodes CASSLAAGDQETQYF.

This clonotype is termed medium-sized. The V call is TRBV5-1, the J call TRBJ2-4, with TRBD1 identical over 7 bases. The germline gives CDR1 SGHRS, CDR2 YFSETQ. This CDR3 spans 18 amino acids. The trim removed 0 bases at V and 0 bases at J, leaving 9 bases unmatched. The CDR3 bases are TGCGCCAGCAGCTTGGTGGAACCGGGACAGCCAGCCAAAAACATTCAGTACTTC. Protein: CASSLVEPGQPAKNIQYF.

This clonotype is classed as medium-sized (0.01 to 0.1%). This sequence joins TRBV28 and TRBJ2-3; tentatively, D is TRBD2 (5 bases). Germline CDR1 reads MDHEN; CDR2 reads SYDVKM. The CDR3 contains 14 residues. Trimming pared 6 bases from V and 2 bases from J, leaving 12 bases between. DNA of the CDR3: TGTGCCAGCAGGGAGAGGGCCAACACAGATACGCAGTATTTT. It translates to CASRERANTDTQYF. Based on the CDR3 plus reference TRBV28 and TRBJ2-3, the full variable domain is DVKVTQSSRYLVKRTGEKVFLECVQDMDHENMFWYRQDPGLGLRLIYFSYDVKMKEKGDIPEGYSVSREKKERFSLILESASTNQTSMYLCASRERANTDTQYFGPGTRLTVL.